This T cell receptor beta chain was profiled in a study of cytomegalovirus exposure and HLA in healthy donors. Across the study: HLA-typed donors contributed some 83 million unique TCRs, which were held in an early data release. Study conclusions and caveats: In a later analysis, most CMV-associated TCR beta chains appeared HLA-restricted.

V lost 8 bases, J lost 3 bases, and 7 bases lay in between. This CDR3 comprises 11 residues. From germline, CDR1 is KGHSH and CDR2 LQKENI. The study ran its PCR with 60 Vbeta and 13 Jbeta primers. Clones were read by immunoSEQ multiplex PCR, and TCRdb kept only the in-frame ones, dropping some. Here the sample spans 150,000 to 200,000 clones, 79% being singletons. Worth noting for this clone: Antigen specificity is unknown.

This chain links TRBV18 with TRBJ2-5; no reliable D call. The receptor's source is a woman between 45 and 60 years old in good health and CMV-seronegative. Sequenced input: PBMCs. The CDR3 sequence: CASGVKETQYF. The CDR3 DNA sequence: TGTGCCAGCGGAGTGAAAGAGACCCAGTACTTC.